The entry below describes one T cell receptor (beta chain). What it recognizes is unknown. This record comes from a study of graft-versus-host responses after intestinal transplantation. About the research overall: Recipients obtained multivisceral, liver-intestinal, or isolated intestinal transplants. Induction with anti-thymocyte globulin, then tacrolimus and steroids for 2 to 3 years, was given to all recipients.

Germline V gene data show CDR1 as KGHSH and CDR2 as LQKENI. This CDR3 is 14 amino acids long. V shed 3 bases and J 7 bases; nucleotides not matched to a gene: 5. TCRdb keeps only in-frame clones here, not all; method: immunoSEQ multiplex PCR. Of roughly 3,800 clones listed, approximately 80% were seen once; the top ten hold roughly 6.7%. The time point: postoperative day 105 after intestinal transplantation (dayNNNN = postoperative day). Intraepithelial and lamina propria lymphocytes were released after the graft tissue was processed. Study-level points and caveats: GvH clonotypes were identified within recipient marrow, with a subset emerging first in ileum or blood.

This TCR came from a human patient who received an intestinal transplant, so some T cells may come from the graft donor. The sequenced sample was ileum tissue, obtained 105 days after intestinal transplantation. This chain connects TRBV18 to TRBJ1-5; TRBD1 agrees at 8 bases. The CDR3 sequence: CASSPRTGLQPQHF. The CDR3 region has the DNA TGTGCCAGCTCACCCCGGACAGGGCTGCAGCCCCAGCATTTT.